The clone carrying this T cell receptor (beta chain) was picked up a small number of times. The protocol was immunoSEQ multiplex PCR, while the TCRdb copy is restricted to in-frame clones and leaves out a portion. The profile shows 85,000 to 100,000 clones, more than 75% of them singletons. The sample is drawn from a study of control samples from healthy donors and cancer patients. The TCR originated in a man aged 55 to 69 in good health. The sample taken for sequencing was blood.

This CDR3 is CASSYRDSEKLFF. The CDR3 DNA sequence: TGTGCCAGCAGTTACAGGGACAGTGAAAAACTGTTTTTT. The V call is TRBV6-6, the J call TRBJ1-4, with 7 bases matching TRBD1. CDR3 size: 13 residues. The V gene end was trimmed by 2 bases and the J gene end by 7 bases; junction bases not matched to a gene: 1. Germline values: CDR1 MNHNY, CDR2 SVGAGI (reference sequence).